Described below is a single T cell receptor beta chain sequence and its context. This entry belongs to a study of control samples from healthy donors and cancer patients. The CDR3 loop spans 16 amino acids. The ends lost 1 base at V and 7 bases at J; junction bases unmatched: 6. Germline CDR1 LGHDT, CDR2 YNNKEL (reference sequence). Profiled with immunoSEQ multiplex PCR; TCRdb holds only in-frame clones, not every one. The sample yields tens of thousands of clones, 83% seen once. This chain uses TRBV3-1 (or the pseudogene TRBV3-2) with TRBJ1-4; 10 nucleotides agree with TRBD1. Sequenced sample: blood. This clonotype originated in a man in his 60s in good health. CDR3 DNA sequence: TGTGCCAGCAGCCAAGCCTCGACAGGGGGCCTTGAAAAACTGTTTTTT. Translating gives CASSQASTGGLEKLFF.